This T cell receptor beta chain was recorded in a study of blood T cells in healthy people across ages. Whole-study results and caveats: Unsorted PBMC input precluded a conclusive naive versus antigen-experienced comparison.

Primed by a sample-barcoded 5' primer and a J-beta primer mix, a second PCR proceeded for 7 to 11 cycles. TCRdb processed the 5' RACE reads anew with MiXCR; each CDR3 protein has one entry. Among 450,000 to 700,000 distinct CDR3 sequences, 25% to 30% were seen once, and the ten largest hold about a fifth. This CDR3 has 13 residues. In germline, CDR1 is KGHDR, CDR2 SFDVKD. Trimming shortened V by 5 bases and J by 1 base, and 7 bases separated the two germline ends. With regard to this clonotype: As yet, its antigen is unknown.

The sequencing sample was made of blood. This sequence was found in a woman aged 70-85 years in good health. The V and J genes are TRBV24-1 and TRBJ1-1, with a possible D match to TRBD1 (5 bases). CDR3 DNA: TGTGCCACCAGTGGTACAGGGAACACTGAAGCTTTCTTT. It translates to CATSGTGNTEAFF.